These 28 T cell receptor beta chains were all obtained from the same sample, sequenced in a study of T cell responses to AZD1222 COVID-19 vaccine. TCRdb keeps only in-frame clones here, not all; method: immunoSEQ multiplex PCR. The sample records about 69,000 clones, around four fifths being singletons. The specimen comprised peripheral blood, sampled 28 days after the second AZD1222 dose. The origin of the receptors is an adult who received the AZD1222 COVID-19 vaccine.

This rearrangement joins TRBV21-1 to TRBJ2-5. TRBV21-1 is listed as a pseudogene. The CDR3 is made up of 13 amino acids. The CDR3 bases are TGTGCCAGCAGCCCCCGGGGGCGAGAGACCCAGTACTTC. Translating it yields CASSPRGRETQYF.

The chain is built from TRBV19 and TRBJ1-5; D is unclear. This CDR3 has 12 residues. The germline gives CDR1 LNHDA, CDR2 SQIVND (reference sequence). V lost 3 bases, J lost 9 bases, and 9 bases lay in between. DNA for the CDR3: TGTGCCAGTAGTATCGGGGAGGGGCCCCAGCATTTT. Translated, it gives CASSIGEGPQHF.

The V gene is TRBV4-1, the J gene TRBJ1-3; D not resolved. The V end was cut by 1 base, the J end by 8 bases, with 15 bases between. In germline, CDR1 is MGHRA, CDR2 YSYEKL. The CDR3 is made up of 15 amino acids. DNA of the CDR3: TGCGCCAGCAGCCAAGCGGTGAGTCCGGGCCACACCATATATTTT. It specifies CASSQAVSPGHTIYF.

V is TRBV21-1 and J is TRBJ1-5; TRBD1, the D gene given by the table, was not confirmed from the DNA. TRBV21-1 is a pseudogene. This CDR3 has 15 amino acids. This chain's CDR3 is CASSSQTGGDQPQHF. CDR3 DNA sequence: TGTGCCAGCAGCTCACAGACAGGGGGCGATCAGCCCCAGCATTTT.

CDR3 in amino acids: CASSLEGYNTEAFF. In nucleotides, the CDR3 is TGTGCCAGCAGCCTCGAGGGGTACAACACTGAAGCTTTCTTT. This chain connects TRBV3-1 (or the pseudogene TRBV3-2) to TRBJ1-1, with D perhaps TRBD1 (5 bases). The CDR3 runs to 14 residues. Per the germline V gene, CDR1 is LGHDT and CDR2 is YNNKEL (reference sequence). With 4 bases removed from V and 2 bases from J, the gap between germline ends came to 11 bases.

Concerning this clone: One junction end does not reproduce the germline sequence, and a read error may be involved. V and J are TRBV7-7 and TRBJ2-1; TRBD2 matches 7 bases. Looked up from germline, CDR1 is SSHAT and CDR2 is FNYEAQ (reference sequence). The CDR3 length is 16 residues. The CDR3 nucleotides are TGTGCTAGCAGCCCTCCGGAAGGCGGGGGTTACAATGAGCAGTTCTTC. Translated, it gives CASSPPEGGGYNEQFF. The full variable domain, its missing parts supplied by reference TRBV7-7 and TRBJ2-1, is GAGVSQSPRYKVTKRGQDVTLRCDPISSHATLYWYQQALGQGPEFLTYFNYEAQPDKSGLPSDRFSAERPEGSISTLTIQRTEQRDSAMYRCASSPPEGGGYNEQFFGPGTRLTVL.

This clone was detected a few times. This chain links TRBV3-1 (or the pseudogene TRBV3-2) with TRBJ2-1, with 16 bases identical to TRBD2. CDR3 length: 19 residues. The ends lost 0 bases at V and 3 bases at J; junction bases unmatched: 5. Germline loops: CDR1 LGHDT, CDR2 YNNKEL (reference sequence). This CDR3 is CASSQEGTSGGAGYNEQFF. The CDR3 region has the DNA TGTGCCAGCAGCCAAGAGGGGACTAGCGGGGGGGCTGGCTACAATGAGCAGTTCTTC.

This clone was detected only a few times. This chain uses TRBV6-5 with TRBJ1-1, with 7 bases identical to TRBD1. This CDR3 has 11 residues. Germline V lookup: CDR1 MNHEY, CDR2 SVGAGI. With V trimmed by 4 bases and J by 8 bases, 1 base remained unmatched. The CDR3 DNA sequence: TGTGCCAGCAGTTTAGGGGGCGAAGCTTTCTTT. Protein: CASSLGGEAFF.

The chain links TRBV5-4 to TRBJ2-3, with D perhaps assigned TRBD1 or TRBD2 (5 bases each). Trimming cost V 4 bases and J 1 base, with 13 bases left between them. Germline-derived CDR1 and CDR2 are SGHNT and YYREEE (reference sequence). CDR3 length equals 15 residues. Here the CDR3 DNA reads TGTGCCAGCAGCGGCCGGGACGGTGGCACAGATACGCAGTATTTT. Translating it yields CASSGRDGGTDTQYF.

The rearrangement joins TRBV6-5 to TRBJ2-1; D is undetermined. Germline V gene sequence: CDR1 MNHEY, CDR2 SVGAGI. The CDR3 totals 12 residues. The V gene lost 5 bases and the J gene lost 14 bases, with 16 bases spanning the gap. The CDR3 loop is CASSHPRATEFF. DNA for the CDR3: TGTGCCAGCAGTCACCCCCGGGCGACGGAGTTCTTC.

The rearrangement joins TRBV4-2 to TRBJ1-2; 8 bases agree with TRBD1. The CDR3 length is 16 residues. Germline lookup yields CDR1 LGHNA and CDR2 YNFKEQ. V lost 1 base, J lost 5 bases, and 9 bases stayed unmatched. CDR3 in DNA: TGTGCCAGCAGCCAAGCCCTCCTAACAGGGGGGTATGGCTACACCTTC. Protein product: CASSQALLTGGYGYTF.

V is TRBV28 and J is TRBJ1-5; D remains unclear. Germline CDR1 reads MDHEN; CDR2 reads SYDVKM. The CDR3 has 12 residues. The V and J ends lost 8 bases and 1 base respectively, with 6 bases between them. This chain's CDR3 is CASRASNQPQHF. The CDR3 DNA reads TGTGCCAGCCGGGCGAGCAATCAGCCCCAGCATTTT. The full variable domain, with the rest looked up from reference TRBV28 and TRBJ1-5, is DVKVTQSSRYLVKRTGEKVFLECVQDMDHENMFWYRQDPGLGLRLIYFSYDVKMKEKGDIPEGYSVSREKKERFSLILESASTNQTSMYLCASRASNQPQHFGDGTRLSIL.

The chain carries TRBV6-6 and TRBJ1-2, with 8 nucleotides matching TRBD1. Trimming removed 6 bases from V and 5 bases from J; junction bases left unmatched: 11. The CDR3 is 15 residues long. Germline CDR1 reads MNHNY; CDR2 reads SVGAGI (reference sequence). This CDR3 reads CASSQPGQGDYGYTF. The CDR3, as DNA: TGTGCCAGCAGCCAACCCGGACAGGGAGATTATGGCTACACCTTC.

The chain is built from TRBV6-5 and TRBJ1-2; 7 bases align to TRBD1. The germline CDR1 and CDR2 sequences are MNHEY and SVGAGI. The CDR3 consists of 13 residues. Losses at the gene ends were 6 bases for V and 8 bases for J; bases not matched to a gene: 9. The CDR3 spells CASSNRQGGGYTF. The CDR3 DNA reads TGTGCCAGCAGCAATAGACAGGGTGGGGGCTACACCTTC.

The V call is TRBV18, the J call TRBJ2-4; D call uncertain. Germline-derived CDR1 and CDR2 are KGHSH and LQKENI. The CDR3 extends over 15 amino acids. Between the trimmed V and J ends, which lost 3 bases and 1 base, there was a span of 10 bases. CDR3: CASSPSYRAKNIQYF. For the CDR3, the DNA is TGTGCCAGCTCACCCAGTTACCGGGCCAAAAACATTCAGTACTTC.

V is TRBV2 and J is TRBJ2-7, with D possibly matching TRBD1 (5 bases). This CDR3 has 14 amino acids. The germline V and J ends were trimmed by 4 bases and 3 bases, with 13 bases remaining between them. The germline CDR1 and CDR2 sequences are SNHLY and FYNNEI. CDR3 loop: CASSAVRAHYEQYF. The CDR3 DNA follows: TGTGCCAGCAGTGCAGTCAGGGCTCACTACGAGCAGTACTTC.

The chain employs TRBV3-1 (or the pseudogene TRBV3-2) and TRBJ2-1; tentative D call: TRBD2 (5 bases). The CDR3 spans 16 residues. With 4 bases removed from V and 2 bases from J, the gap between germline ends came to 15 bases. Germline V gives CDR1 LGHDT, CDR2 YNNKEL (reference sequence). Written as DNA, the CDR3 is TGTGCCAGCAGCCCCGTTGAGGGTGTTCCCTACAATGAGCAGTTCTTC. It yields the protein CASSPVEGVPYNEQFF.

This clone was picked up many times. The chain couples TRBV7-9 to TRBJ1-2; D is unclear. Trimming removed 0 bases at V and 3 bases at J, with 8 bases between. From germline, CDR1 is SEHNR and CDR2 FQNEAQ (reference sequence). This CDR3 is built from 14 residues. In nucleotides, the CDR3 is TGTGCCAGCAGCTTAGCGCTGAGCCACTATGGCTACACCTTC. Translating it yields CASSLALSHYGYTF.

Written as DNA, the CDR3 is TGTGCCAGTAGTATTCTAGGGGGAAGCAATCAGCCCCAGCATTTT. Protein product: CASSILGGSNQPQHF. This chain uses TRBV19 with TRBJ1-5; possible D gene TRBD1, 6 bases. The CDR3 is made up of 15 amino acids. From germline, CDR1 is LNHDA and CDR2 SQIVND (reference sequence). Trimming pared 3 bases from V and 1 base from J, leaving 10 bases between.

V gene TRBV6-5 combines with J gene TRBJ2-7; TRBD2 aligns across 8 bases. The CDR3 is 14 amino acids. Trimming cost V 6 bases and J 0 bases; bases outside gene matches: 4. Germline-derived CDR1 and CDR2 are MNHEY and SVGAGI. The CDR3 DNA sequence: TGTGCCAGCAGCGGACTAGCCCCCTCCTACGAGCAGTACTTC. It encodes CASSGLAPSYEQYF.

This rearrangement joins TRBV21-1 to TRBJ1-1. TRBV21-1 is assigned pseudogene status. The CDR3 is made up of 14 amino acids. CDR3 sequence (DNA): TGTGCCAGCAGTCCTAAGTACATGAACACTGAAGCTTTCTTT. Translation: CASSPKYMNTEAFF.

This clone was observed a single time. The chain is built from TRBV6-5 and TRBJ2-1; 7 nucleotides agree with TRBD2. Per the germline V gene, CDR1 is MNHEY and CDR2 is SVGAGI. The V and J ends lost 7 bases and 5 bases, in that order; junction bases with no gene match: 11. This CDR3 is 15 amino acids long. The CDR3 nucleotides read TGTGCCAGCATCGCTGGCGGGAGCTTCCACAATGAGCAGTTCTTC. It codes for CASIAGGSFHNEQFF.

The chain combines TRBV7-2 with TRBJ1-2; no firm D call. From germline, CDR1 is SGHTA and CDR2 FQGNSA. The CDR3 runs to 13 residues. V lost 5 bases and J 4 bases, leaving 11 bases between the germline ends. CDR3 in DNA: TGTGCCAGCAGCCCAGACCAGATCTATGGCTACACCTTC. Translated, it gives CASSPDQIYGYTF.

The V call is TRBV6-5, the J call TRBJ2-1; possibly TRBD1 for D (6 bases). This CDR3 has 12 amino acids. Deletions cut 6 bases from V and 7 bases from J, with 10 bases between. Germline V gene lookup returns CDR1 MNHEY and CDR2 SVGAGI. The CDR3 DNA sequence: TGTGCCAGCAGCCAGGGGTTTAATGAGCAGTTCTTC. It codes for CASSQGFNEQFF.

The chain employs TRBV5-1 and TRBJ2-3; 10 bases are a match to TRBD2. The V and J ends lost 0 bases and 5 bases, in that order; junction bases with no gene match: 6. Germline values: CDR1 SGHRS, CDR2 YFSETQ. CDR3 size: 16 residues. The CDR3 DNA sequence: TGCGCCAGCAGCTTGGGTCTAGCGGGAGACTTAGATACGCAGTATTTT. It encodes CASSLGLAGDLDTQYF. The complete variable domain, with remaining parts taken from reference TRBV5-1 and TRBJ2-3, reads KAGVTQTPRYLIKTRGQQVTLSCSPISGHRSVSWYQQTPGQGLQFLFEYFSETQRNKGNFPGRFSGRQFSNSRSEMNVSTLELGDSALYLCASSLGLAGDLDTQYFGPGTRLTVL.

The chain uses TRBV12-3 or TRBV12-4 and TRBJ2-7; D possibly corresponds to TRBD2 (5 bases). Deletions cut 5 bases from V and 6 bases from J, with 14 bases between. CDR3 size: 13 residues. DNA for the CDR3: TGTGCCAGCAGTCCCTGGCGGGCGGGCGAGCAGTACTTC. Translated: CASSPWRAGEQYF.

The chain uses TRBV2 and TRBJ1-2; 7 bases map to TRBD1. V shed 6 bases, J shed 8 bases, and the junction held 12 bases outside the gene matches. Germline CDR1 SNHLY, CDR2 FYNNEI. This CDR3 is 14 amino acids long. In DNA form, the CDR3 reads TGTGCCAGCAGACCCGAGAAGGGGGCAGCCGGCTACACCTTC. It codes for CASRPEKGAAGYTF.

Notes on this clone: Distinct nucleotide sequences in the sample also encode this CDR3. CDR3 bases: TGTGCCAGCAAGAACACCTACGAGCAGTACTTC. It is translated as CASKNTYEQYF. The chain couples TRBV2 to TRBJ2-7; no firm D call. Per the germline V gene, CDR1 is SNHLY and CDR2 is FYNNEI. Trimming took off 7 bases at V and 2 bases at J, with 6 bases between the two ends. This CDR3 contains 11 residues.